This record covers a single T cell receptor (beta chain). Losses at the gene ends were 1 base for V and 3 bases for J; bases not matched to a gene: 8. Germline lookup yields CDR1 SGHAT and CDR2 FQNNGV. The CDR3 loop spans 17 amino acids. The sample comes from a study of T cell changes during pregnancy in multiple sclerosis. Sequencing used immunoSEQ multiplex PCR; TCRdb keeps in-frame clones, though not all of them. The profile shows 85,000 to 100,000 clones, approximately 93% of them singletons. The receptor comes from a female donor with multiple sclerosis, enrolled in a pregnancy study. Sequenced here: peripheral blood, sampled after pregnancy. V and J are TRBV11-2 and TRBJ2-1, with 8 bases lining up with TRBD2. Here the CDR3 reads CASSLAGGTRFYNEQFF. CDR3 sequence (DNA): TGTGCCAGCAGCTTAGCGGGAGGGACTAGATTCTACAATGAGCAGTTCTTC.